These 5 T cell receptor beta chains came from one sample sequenced in a study of blood T cell repertoires in COVID-19. The repertoire was sequenced with immunoSEQ multiplex PCR; TCRdb's copy has only in-frame clones and lacks some. The table lists 45,000 to 70,000 clones, more than 60% of them singletons. Sequenced material: peripheral blood. All receptors derive from a woman aged 50 to 60 with active or convalescent COVID-19.

The chain joins TRBV30 to TRBJ2-7; D is perhaps TRBD2 (5 bases). The CDR3 consists of 14 residues. V gave up 1 base and J gave up 6 bases, with 16 bases separating them. Germline V gene sequence: CDR1 GTSNPN, CDR2 SVGIG (reference sequence). CDR3 DNA sequence: TGTGCCTGGAGTGCAGGAGCTAGCCCTGGCGAGCAGTACTTC. It encodes CAWSAGASPGEQYF.

The J gene is TRBJ1-2, the V gene TRBV19; D call uncertain. The CDR3 contains 15 residues. V was cut by 6 bases and J by 0 bases, with 14 bases left in between. Germline CDR1 LNHDA, CDR2 SQIVND (reference sequence). As DNA, the CDR3 is TGTGCCAGTAGGGAATTAAGACGGGCTAACTATGGCTACACCTTC. Translated: CASRELRRANYGYTF.

The gene calls are TRBV7-6 and TRBJ2-2; no clear D gene. The V gene lost 5 bases and the J gene lost 4 bases, with 11 bases spanning the gap. Germline V CDR1 and CDR2: SGHVS, FNYEAQ. This CDR3 is 14 amino acids long. Here the CDR3 reads CASSPEQLTGELFF. The CDR3 DNA reads as TGTGCCAGCAGCCCGGAACAGCTCACCGGGGAGCTGTTTTTT.

The chain links TRBV20-1 to TRBJ1-1; D not resolved. The CDR3 runs 11 residues. CDR1 DFQATT and CDR2 SNEGSKA come from the germline V gene (reference sequence). V was shortened by 7 bases and J by 1 base, with 7 bases between the two germline ends. The CDR3 loop is CSVRKNTEAFF. CDR3 coding DNA: TGCAGTGTGCGAAAGAACACTGAAGCTTTCTTT.

The V gene is TRBV19, the J gene TRBJ2-1; D is possibly TRBD2 (5 bases). In germline, CDR1 is LNHDA, CDR2 SQIVND (reference sequence). V was pared by 3 bases and J by 8 bases, with 8 bases between. The CDR3 is 12 residues long. As DNA, the CDR3 is TGTGCCAGTAGTATCACGGGATATGAGCAGTTCTTC. Protein: CASSITGYEQFF.